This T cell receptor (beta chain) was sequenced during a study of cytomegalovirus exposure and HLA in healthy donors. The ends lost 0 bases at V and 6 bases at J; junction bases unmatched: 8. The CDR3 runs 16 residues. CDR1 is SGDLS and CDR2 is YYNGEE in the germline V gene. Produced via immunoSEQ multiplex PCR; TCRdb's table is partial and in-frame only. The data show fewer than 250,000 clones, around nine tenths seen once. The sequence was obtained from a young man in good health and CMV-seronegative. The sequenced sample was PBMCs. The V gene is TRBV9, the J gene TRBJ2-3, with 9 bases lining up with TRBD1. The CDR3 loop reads CASSVAGQGRQDTQYF. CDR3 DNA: TGTGCCAGCAGCGTAGCAGGACAGGGGAGACAGGATACGCAGTATTTT.